Listed below are T cell receptor beta chains from one sample, sequenced in a study of early T cells in non-severe SARS-CoV-2 infection. TCRdb used MiXCR to reprocess the 5' RACE reads, holding one entry per CDR3 protein. This table has about 63,000 distinct CDR3 sequences, 10% to 15% appearing once. Sequenced input: whole blood. The receptors come from an adult who was a healthcare worker with PCR-confirmed SARS-CoV-2 infection or an uninfected control (not recorded which). CDR3s leave out the opening cysteine and the closing phenylalanine or tryptophan.

TRBJ2-7,13,TRBV7-9,ASSAPGPHGDEQY
TRBJ2-1,13,TRBV20-1,SAQSGTSQRNEQF
TRBJ2-3,15,TRBV7-2,ASSLGILAGSLDTQY
TRBJ2-3,13,TRBV7-2,ASKRQRLASDTQY
TRBJ2-5,10,TRBV30,AWGRELWTQY
TRBJ2-2,17,TRBV19,ASSPRGGILYANTGELF
TRBJ1-2,11,TRBV4-1,ASSPSDTHGYT
TRBJ2-7,10,TRBV29-1,SVNRQGNEQY
TRBJ2-5,13,TRBV18,ASSPLLAGQETQY
TRBJ2-7,13,TRBV5-5,ASSPTGSFFYEQY
TRBJ1-1,12,TRBV7-9,ASSIGGGDPEAF
TRBJ2-1,13,TRBV9,ASSGGTGGGNEQF
TRBJ2-1,16,TRBV6-2/TRBV6-3,ASSYSTGSGYSYNEQF
TRBJ2-3,14,TRBV20-1,SARVWGRGTLDTQY
TRBJ1-4,13,TRBV4-3,ASSQVGGAREKLF
TRBJ1-2,11,TRBV11-2,ASSLWQGYGYT
TRBJ1-5,13,TRBV4-2,ASSQGHRGDQPQH
TRBJ1-3,12,TRBV6-5,ATGQTSSGNTIY
TRBJ2-2,12,TRBV20-1,SARGQGGTGELF
TRBJ2-2,14,TRBV12-3/TRBV12-4,ASRQQGWGNTGELF
TRBJ1-2,12,TRBV7-2,ASTRQGANYGYT
TRBJ2-7,10,TRBV7-9,ASSGRTYEQY
TRBJ1-6,13,TRBV21-1,ASSKRVPLSSPLH
TRBJ2-3,12,TRBV5-4,ASSLSRTTDTQY
TRBJ2-7,11,TRBV11-2,ASSPAGEYEQY
TRBJ2-5,13,TRBV5-4,ASSLRSGDVETQY
TRBJ1-2,13,TRBV6-5,ASSPQGPRSYGYT
TRBJ1-6,11,TRBV12-3/TRBV12-4,ASTLESGEALH
TRBJ2-3,13,TRBV11-2,ASSLLGAHTDTQY
TRBJ1-5,11,TRBV6-2/TRBV6-3,ASHGGSNQPQH
TRBJ1-1,12,TRBV10-1,ASSSGTVNTEAF
TRBJ2-3,11,TRBV7-2,ASSVFHGDTQY
TRBJ2-1,12,TRBV9,ASSVEGLYNEQF
TRBJ1-4,14,TRBV4-1,ASSQLTAPTNEKLF
TRBJ1-5,15,TRBV3-1,ASSLLGGQLSNQPQH
TRBJ2-1,13,TRBV5-5,ASSLLTTGLAEQF
TRBJ2-3,15,TRBV15,ATSRSGTGGPADTQY
TRBJ2-7,14,TRBV7-6,ASSSGLAGDSHEQY
TRBJ1-2,12,TRBV19,ASSIDGRPIGYT
TRBJ2-7,12,TRBV6-5,ASSGGDWAYEQY
TRBJ2-7,10,TRBV14,ASSQRGYEQY
TRBJ1-1,13,TRBV9,ASSVGSGVDTEVF
TRBJ2-1,15,TRBV5-6,ASSPPLAGGPYNEQF
TRBJ2-3,13,TRBV6-2/TRBV6-3,ASSRSRASSDTQY
TRBJ1-4,14,TRBV5-5,ASSLSTRTVNEKLF
TRBJ2-5,12,TRBV11-2,ASSRQGGQETQY
TRBJ2-7,14,TRBV18,ASSPQTGTVSYEQY
TRBJ1-1,13,TRBV4-2,ASSQVGAMNTEAF
TRBJ1-5,13,TRBV3-1,ASSQTVYSNQPQH
TRBJ2-1,14,TRBV5-6,ASSLGDQANGDEQF
TRBJ1-2,11,TRBV29-1,SVEDSPFRGYT
TRBJ2-7,11,TRBV7-2,ASSLGSPLEQY
TRBJ2-4,12,TRBV20-1,SAPPRDFKNIQY
TRBJ1-2,11,TRBV7-6,ASSADGSYGYT
TRBJ2-7,9,TRBV10-3,AISERNEQY